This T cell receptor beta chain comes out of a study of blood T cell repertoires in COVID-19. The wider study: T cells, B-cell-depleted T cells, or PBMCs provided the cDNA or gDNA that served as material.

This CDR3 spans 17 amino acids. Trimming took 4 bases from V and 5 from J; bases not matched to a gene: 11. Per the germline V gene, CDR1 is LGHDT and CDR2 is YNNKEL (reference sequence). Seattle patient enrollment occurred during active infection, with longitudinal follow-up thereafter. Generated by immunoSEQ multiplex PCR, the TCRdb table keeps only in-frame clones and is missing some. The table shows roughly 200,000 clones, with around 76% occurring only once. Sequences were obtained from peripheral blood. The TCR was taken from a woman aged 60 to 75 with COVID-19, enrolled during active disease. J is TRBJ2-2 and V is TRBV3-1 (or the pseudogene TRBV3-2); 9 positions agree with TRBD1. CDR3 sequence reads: CASSPIRTGAGTGELFF. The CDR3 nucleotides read TGTGCCAGCAGCCCGATCAGGACAGGGGCTGGGACCGGGGAGCTGTTTTTT.